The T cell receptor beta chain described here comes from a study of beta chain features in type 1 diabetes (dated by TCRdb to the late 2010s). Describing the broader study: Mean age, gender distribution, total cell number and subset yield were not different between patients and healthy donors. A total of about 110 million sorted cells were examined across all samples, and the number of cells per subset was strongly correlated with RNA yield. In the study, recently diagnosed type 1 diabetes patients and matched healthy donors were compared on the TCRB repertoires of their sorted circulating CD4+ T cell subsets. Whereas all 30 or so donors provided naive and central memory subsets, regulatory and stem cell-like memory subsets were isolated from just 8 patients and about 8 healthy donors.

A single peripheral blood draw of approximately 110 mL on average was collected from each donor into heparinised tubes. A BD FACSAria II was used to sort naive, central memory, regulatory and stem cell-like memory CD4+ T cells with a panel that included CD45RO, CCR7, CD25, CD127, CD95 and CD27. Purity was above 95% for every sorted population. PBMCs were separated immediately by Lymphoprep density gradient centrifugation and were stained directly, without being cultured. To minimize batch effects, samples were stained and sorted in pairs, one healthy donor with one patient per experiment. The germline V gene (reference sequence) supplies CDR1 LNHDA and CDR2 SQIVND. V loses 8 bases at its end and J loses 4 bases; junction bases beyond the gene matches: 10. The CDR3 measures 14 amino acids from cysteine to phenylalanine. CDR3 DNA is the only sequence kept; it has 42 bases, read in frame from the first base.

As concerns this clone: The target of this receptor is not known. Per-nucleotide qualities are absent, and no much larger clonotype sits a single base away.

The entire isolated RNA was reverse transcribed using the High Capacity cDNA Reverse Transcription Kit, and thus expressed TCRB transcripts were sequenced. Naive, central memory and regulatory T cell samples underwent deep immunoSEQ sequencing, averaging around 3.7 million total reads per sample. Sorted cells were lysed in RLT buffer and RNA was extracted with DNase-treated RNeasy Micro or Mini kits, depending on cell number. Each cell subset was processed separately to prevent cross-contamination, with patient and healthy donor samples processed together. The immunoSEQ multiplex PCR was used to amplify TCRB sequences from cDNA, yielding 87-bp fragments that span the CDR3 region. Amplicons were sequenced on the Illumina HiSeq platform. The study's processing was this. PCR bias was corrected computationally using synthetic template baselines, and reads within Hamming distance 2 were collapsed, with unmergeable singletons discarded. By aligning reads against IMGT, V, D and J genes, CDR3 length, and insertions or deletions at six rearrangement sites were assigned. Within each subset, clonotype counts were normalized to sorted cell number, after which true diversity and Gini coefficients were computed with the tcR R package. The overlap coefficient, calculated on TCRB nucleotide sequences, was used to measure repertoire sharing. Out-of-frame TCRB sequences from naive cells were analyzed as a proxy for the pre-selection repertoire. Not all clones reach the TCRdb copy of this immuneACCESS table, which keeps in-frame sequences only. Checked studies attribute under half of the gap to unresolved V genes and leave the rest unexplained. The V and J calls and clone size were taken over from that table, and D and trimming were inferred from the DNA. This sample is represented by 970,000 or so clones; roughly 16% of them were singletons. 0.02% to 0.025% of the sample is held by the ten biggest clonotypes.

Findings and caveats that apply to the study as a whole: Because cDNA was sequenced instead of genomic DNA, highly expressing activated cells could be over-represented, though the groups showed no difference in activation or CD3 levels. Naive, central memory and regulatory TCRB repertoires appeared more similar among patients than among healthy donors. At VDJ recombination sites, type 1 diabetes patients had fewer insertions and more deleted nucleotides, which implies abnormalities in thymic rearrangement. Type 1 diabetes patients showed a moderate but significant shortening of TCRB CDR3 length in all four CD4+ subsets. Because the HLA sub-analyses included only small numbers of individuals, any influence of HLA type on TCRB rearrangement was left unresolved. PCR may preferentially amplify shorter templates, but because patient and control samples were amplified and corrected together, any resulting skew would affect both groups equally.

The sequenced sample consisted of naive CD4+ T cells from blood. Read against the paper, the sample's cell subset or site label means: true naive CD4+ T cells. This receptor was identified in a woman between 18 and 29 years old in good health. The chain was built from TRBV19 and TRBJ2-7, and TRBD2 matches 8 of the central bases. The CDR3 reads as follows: CASRAAGGRYEQYF. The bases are TGTGCCAGTCGGGCCGCGGGGGGAAGATACGAGCAGTACTTC. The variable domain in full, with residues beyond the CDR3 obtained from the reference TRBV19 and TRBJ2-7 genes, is DGGITQSPKYLFRKEGQNVTLSCEQNLNHDAMYWYRQDPGQGLRLIYYSQIVNDFQKGDIAEGYSVSREKKESFPLTVTSAQKNPTAFYLCASRAAGGRYEQYFGPGTRLTVT.